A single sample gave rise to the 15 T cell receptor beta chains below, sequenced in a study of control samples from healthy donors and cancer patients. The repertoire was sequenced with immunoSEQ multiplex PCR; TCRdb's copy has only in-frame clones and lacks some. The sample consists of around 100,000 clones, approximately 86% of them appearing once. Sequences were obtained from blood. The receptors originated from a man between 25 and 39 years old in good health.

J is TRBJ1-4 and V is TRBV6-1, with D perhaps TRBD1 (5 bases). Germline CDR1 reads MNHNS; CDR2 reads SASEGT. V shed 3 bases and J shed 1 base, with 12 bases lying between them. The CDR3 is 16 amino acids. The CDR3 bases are TGTGCCAGCAGTGAGGGGGGGGGAGGAACTAATGAAAAACTGTTTTTT. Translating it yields CASSEGGGGTNEKLFF.

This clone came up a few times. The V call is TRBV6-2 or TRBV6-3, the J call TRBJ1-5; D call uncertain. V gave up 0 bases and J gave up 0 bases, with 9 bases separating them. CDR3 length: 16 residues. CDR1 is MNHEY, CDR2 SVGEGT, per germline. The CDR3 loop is CASSYSQQPSNQPQHF. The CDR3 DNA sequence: TGTGCCAGCAGTTACTCTCAGCAGCCTAGCAATCAGCCCCAGCATTTT.

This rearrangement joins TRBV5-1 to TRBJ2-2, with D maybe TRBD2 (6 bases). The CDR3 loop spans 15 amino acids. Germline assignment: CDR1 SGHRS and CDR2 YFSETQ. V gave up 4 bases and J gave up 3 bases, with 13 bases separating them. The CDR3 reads CASSPEGLDTGELFF. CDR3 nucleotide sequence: TGCGCCAGCAGCCCGGAGGGGCTGGACACCGGGGAGCTGTTTTTT.

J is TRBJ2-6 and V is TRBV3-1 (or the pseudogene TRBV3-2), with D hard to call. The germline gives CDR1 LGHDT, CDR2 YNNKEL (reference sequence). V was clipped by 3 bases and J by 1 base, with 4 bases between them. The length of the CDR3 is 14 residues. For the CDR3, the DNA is TGTGCCAGCAGCCACGTGTCTGGGGCCAACGTCCTGACTTTC. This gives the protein CASSHVSGANVLTF.

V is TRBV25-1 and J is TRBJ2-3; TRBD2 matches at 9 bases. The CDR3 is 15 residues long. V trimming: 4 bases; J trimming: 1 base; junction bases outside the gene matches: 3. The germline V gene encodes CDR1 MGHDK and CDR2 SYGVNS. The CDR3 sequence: CASSATSGRTDTQYF. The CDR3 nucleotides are TGTGCCAGCAGTGCGACTAGCGGTCGCACAGATACGCAGTATTTT.

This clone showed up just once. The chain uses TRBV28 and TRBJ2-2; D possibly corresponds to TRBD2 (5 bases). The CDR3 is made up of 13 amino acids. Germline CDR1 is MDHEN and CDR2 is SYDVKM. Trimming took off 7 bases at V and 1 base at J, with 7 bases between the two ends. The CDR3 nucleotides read TGTGCCAGCATAAGCGGGAACACCGGGGAGCTGTTTTTT. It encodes CASISGNTGELFF.

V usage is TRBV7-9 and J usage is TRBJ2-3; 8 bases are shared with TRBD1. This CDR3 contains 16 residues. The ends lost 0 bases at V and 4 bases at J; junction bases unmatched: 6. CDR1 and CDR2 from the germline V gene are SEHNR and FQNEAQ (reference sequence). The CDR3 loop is CASSLARQGAPDTQYF. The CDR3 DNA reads TGTGCCAGCAGCTTAGCGAGGCAGGGGGCTCCAGATACGCAGTATTTT.

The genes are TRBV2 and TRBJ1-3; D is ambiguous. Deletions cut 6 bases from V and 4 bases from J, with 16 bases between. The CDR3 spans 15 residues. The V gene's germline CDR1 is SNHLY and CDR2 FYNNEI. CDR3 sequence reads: CASRTASVAGNTIYF. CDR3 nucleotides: TGTGCCAGCAGGACCGCCTCTGTGGCCGGAAACACCATATATTTT.

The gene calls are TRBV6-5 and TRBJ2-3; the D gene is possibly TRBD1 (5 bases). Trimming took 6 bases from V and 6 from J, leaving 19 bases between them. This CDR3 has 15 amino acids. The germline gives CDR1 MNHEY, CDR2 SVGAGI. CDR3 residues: CASSKGAATRDTQYF. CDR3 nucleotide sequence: TGTGCCAGCAGCAAAGGGGCCGCCACACGGGATACGCAGTATTTT.

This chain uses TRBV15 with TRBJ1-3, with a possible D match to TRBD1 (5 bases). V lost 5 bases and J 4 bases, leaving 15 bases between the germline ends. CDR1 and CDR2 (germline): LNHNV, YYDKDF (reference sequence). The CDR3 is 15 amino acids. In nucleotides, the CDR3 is TGTGCCACCAGCGCATTCCAGGGTACCGGAAACACCATATATTTT. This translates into CATSAFQGTGNTIYF.

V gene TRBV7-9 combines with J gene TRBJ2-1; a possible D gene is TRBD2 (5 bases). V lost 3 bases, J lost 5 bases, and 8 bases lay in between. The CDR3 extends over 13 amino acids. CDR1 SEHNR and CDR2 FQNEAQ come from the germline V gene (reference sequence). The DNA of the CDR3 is TGTGCCAGCAGCTTTGGACTCCACAATGAGCAGTTCTTC. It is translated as CASSFGLHNEQFF.

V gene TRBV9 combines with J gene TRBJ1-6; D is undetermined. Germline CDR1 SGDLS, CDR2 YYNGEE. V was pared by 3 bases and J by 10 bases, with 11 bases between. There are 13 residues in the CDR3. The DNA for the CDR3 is TGTGCCAGCAGCGAGGGTATAGAGTCACCCCTCCACTTT. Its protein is CASSEGIESPLHF.

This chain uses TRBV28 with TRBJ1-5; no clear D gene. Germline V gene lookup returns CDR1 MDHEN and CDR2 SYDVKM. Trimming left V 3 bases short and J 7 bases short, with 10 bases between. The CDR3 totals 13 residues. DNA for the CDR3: TGTGCCAGCAGTTTCATAGGGTCACAGCCCCAGCATTTT. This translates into CASSFIGSQPQHF. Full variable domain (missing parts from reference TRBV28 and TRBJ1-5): DVKVTQSSRYLVKRTGEKVFLECVQDMDHENMFWYRQDPGLGLRLIYFSYDVKMKEKGDIPEGYSVSREKKERFSLILESASTNQTSMYLCASSFIGSQPQHFGDGTRLSIL.

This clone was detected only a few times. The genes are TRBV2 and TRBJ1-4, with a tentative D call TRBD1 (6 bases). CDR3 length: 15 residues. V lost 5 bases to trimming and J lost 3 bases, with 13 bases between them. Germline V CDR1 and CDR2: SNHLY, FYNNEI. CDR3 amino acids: CASSSYRASNEKLFF. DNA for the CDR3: TGTGCCAGCAGTTCTTACAGGGCCTCTAATGAAAAACTGTTTTTT.

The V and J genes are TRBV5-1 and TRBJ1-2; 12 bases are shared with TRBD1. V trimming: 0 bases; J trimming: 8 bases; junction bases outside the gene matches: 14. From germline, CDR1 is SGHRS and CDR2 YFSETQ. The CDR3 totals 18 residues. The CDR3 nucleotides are TGCGCCAGCAGCTTGGCCGGTGTTGGGACAGGGGGCTCCGGCGGCTACACCTTC. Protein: CASSLAGVGTGGSGGYTF.